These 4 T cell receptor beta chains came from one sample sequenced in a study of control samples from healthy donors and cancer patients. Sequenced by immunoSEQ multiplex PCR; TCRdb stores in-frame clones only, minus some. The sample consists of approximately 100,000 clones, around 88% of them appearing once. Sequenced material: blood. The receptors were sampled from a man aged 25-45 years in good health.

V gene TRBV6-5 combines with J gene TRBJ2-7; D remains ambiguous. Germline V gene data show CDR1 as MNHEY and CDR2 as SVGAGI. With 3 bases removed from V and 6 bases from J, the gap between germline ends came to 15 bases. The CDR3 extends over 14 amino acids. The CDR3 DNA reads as TGTGCCAGCAGTTATTCCTCTGCGGACCGCGAGCAGTACTTC. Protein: CASSYSSADREQYF.

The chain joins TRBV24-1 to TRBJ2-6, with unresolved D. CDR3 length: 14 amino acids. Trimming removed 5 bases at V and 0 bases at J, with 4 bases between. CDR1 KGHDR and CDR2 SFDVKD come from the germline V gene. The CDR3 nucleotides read TGTGCCACCAGTGGGATCTCTGGGGCCAACGTCCTGACTTTC. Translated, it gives CATSGISGANVLTF.

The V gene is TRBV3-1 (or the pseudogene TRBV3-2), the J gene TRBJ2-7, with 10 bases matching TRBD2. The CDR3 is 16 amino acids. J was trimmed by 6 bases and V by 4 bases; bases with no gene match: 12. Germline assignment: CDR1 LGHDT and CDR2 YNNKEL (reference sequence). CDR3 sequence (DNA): TGTGCCAGCAGCCCCAGTCCCGCTAGCGGGAGTAGCGAGCAGTACTTC. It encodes CASSPSPASGSSEQYF.

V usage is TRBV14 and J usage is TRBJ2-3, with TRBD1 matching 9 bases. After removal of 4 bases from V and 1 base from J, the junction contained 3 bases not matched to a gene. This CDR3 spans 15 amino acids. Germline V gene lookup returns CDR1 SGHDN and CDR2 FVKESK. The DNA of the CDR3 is TGTGCCAGCAGCCCGCGGACAGGGGGCACAGATACGCAGTATTTT. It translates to CASSPRTGGTDTQYF.